Below are 32 T cell receptor beta chains sequenced from a single sample in a study of regulatory T cells in long-lasting Graves disease. Libraries of TCR beta came from iRepertoire HTBI primers plus Arm-PCR of CDR3 regions. Each CDR3 protein gets one entry after TCRdb re-called the multiplex PCR reads with MiXCR. The sample lists hundreds of thousands of distinct CDR3 sequences; about 20% were seen once. Sample time point: persistent/refractory GD, antithyroid drugs over 5 years with positive TRAb. TCR sequences were obtained from RNA taken from PBMCs. The material sequenced was peripheral blood mononuclear cells (PBMCs), taken when the disease was refractory, from a patient treated with antithyroid drugs. These receptors were taken from a female donor with Graves disease.

CDR3 sequence reads: CASSDQTGRYQETQYF. The DNA of the CDR3 is TGTGCCAGCAGTGATCAGACAGGGAGGTACCAAGAGACCCAGTACTTC. J is TRBJ2-5 and V is TRBV25-1; D might be TRBD1 (7 bases). CDR3 length: 16 amino acids. Looked up from germline, CDR1 is MGHDK and CDR2 is SYGVNS. Trimming took 3 bases from V and 0 from J, leaving 14 bases between them.

This clonotype was observed at least ten times. The genes are TRBV2 and TRBJ1-5; unclear D gene. CDR1 and CDR2 (germline): SNHLY, FYNNEI. V was cut by 3 bases and J by 5 bases, with 11 bases left in between. This CDR3 comprises 14 residues. The CDR3 DNA follows: TGTGCCAGCAGTGACAGGACGAGGGATCAGCCCCAGCATTTT. Its protein is CASSDRTRDQPQHF.

This rearrangement joins TRBV12-3 or TRBV12-4 to TRBJ2-1; D may be TRBD2 (5 bases). This CDR3 is built from 16 residues. Trimming shortened V by 0 bases and J by 8 bases, and 17 bases separated the two germline ends. CDR3 in amino acids: CASSLARTAASDEQFF. DNA for the CDR3: TGTGCCAGCAGTTTAGCGCGAACAGCGGCGTCGGATGAGCAGTTCTTC.

This clonotype showed up many times. The rearrangement uses TRBV28 and TRBJ2-7; D unresolved. Trimming removed 6 bases from V and 6 bases from J, with 12 bases in between. This CDR3 spans 12 amino acids. In germline, CDR1 is MDHEN, CDR2 SYDVKM. The CDR3 DNA sequence: TGTGCCAGCAGGTTCCTACAATCCGAGCAGTACTTC. This gives the protein CASRFLQSEQYF.

At least ten counts were recorded for this clonotype. The rearrangement links TRBV2 to TRBJ2-7; tentative D call: TRBD1 (5 bases). Germline V gene lookup returns CDR1 SNHLY and CDR2 FYNNEI. The CDR3 spans 16 residues. Trimming took off 0 bases at V and 6 bases at J, with 18 bases between the two ends. CDR3 region: CASSEALRARSGEQYF. The DNA for the CDR3 is TGTGCCAGCAGTGAAGCGCTCAGGGCGCGGTCGGGCGAGCAGTACTTC.

The rearrangement links TRBV2 to TRBJ2-3; weak D call: TRBD2 (6 bases). Per germline, CDR1 SNHLY and CDR2 FYNNEI. The CDR3 has 17 residues. V gave up 6 bases and J gave up 1 base, with 20 bases separating them. The CDR3 bases are TGTGCCAGCAGGGCTCGGCCCTGGCGGGGAGGCACAGATACGCAGTATTTT. This translates into CASRARPWRGGTDTQYF.

This clonotype was counted only a few times. The J gene is TRBJ2-7, the V gene TRBV7-9; tentative D call: TRBD2 (6 bases). The germline gives CDR1 SEHNR, CDR2 FQNEAQ (reference sequence). V dropped 0 bases and J dropped 5 bases, with 11 bases sitting between them. The CDR3 is made up of 14 amino acids. This CDR3 reads CASSLASREHEQYF. The CDR3 DNA sequence: TGTGCCAGCAGCTTAGCTAGCCGGGAGCACGAGCAGTACTTC. Full variable domain (missing parts from reference TRBV7-9 and TRBJ2-7): DTGVSQNPRHKITKRGQNVTFRCDPISEHNRLYWYRQTLGQGPEFLTYFQNEAQLEKSRLLSDRFSAERPKGSFSTLEIQRTEQGDSAMYLCASSLASREHEQYFGPGTRLTVT.

This clonotype has ten or more counts. The genes are TRBV27 and TRBJ2-4; D uncertain. With 5 bases removed from V and 8 bases from J, the gap between germline ends came to 16 bases. This CDR3 region has 14 residues. Germline V lookup: CDR1 MNHEY, CDR2 SMNVEV (reference sequence). CDR3 protein: CASSQLGIRHIQYF. The CDR3 DNA reads TGTGCCAGCAGTCAGCTAGGGATCCGGCACATTCAGTACTTC.

This clonotype has only a few counts. CDR3 DNA sequence: TGCAGTGCCGCCCCGGGGATCTACGAGCAGTACTTC. Encoded protein: CSAAPGIYEQYF. This sequence joins TRBV20-1 and TRBJ2-7; the D gene is possibly TRBD2 (5 bases). Between the trimmed V and J ends, which lost 6 bases and 3 bases, there was a span of 12 bases. CDR3 length: 12 amino acids. In germline, CDR1 is DFQATT, CDR2 SNEGSKA (reference sequence).

This clonotype was recorded at least ten times. The chain links TRBV2 to TRBJ1-4, with 9 bases aligning to TRBD1. This CDR3 comprises 13 residues. In germline, CDR1 is SNHLY, CDR2 FYNNEI. V shed 10 bases, J shed 8 bases, and the junction held 8 bases outside the gene matches. Here the CDR3 reads CATKTGGEEKLFF. In DNA form, the CDR3 reads TGTGCCACCAAGACAGGGGGAGAAGAAAAACTGTTTTTT. The full variable domain, rest sourced from reference TRBV2 and TRBJ1-4, is EPEVTQTPSHQVTQMGQEVILRCVPISNHLYFYWYRQILGQKVEFLVSFYNNEISEKSEIFDDQFSVERPDGSNFTLKIRSTKLEDSAMYFCATKTGGEEKLFFGSGTQLSVL.

CDR3: CASSQDLVPNTEAFF. The CDR3 nucleotides are TGCGCCAGCAGCCAAGATTTGGTTCCGAACACTGAAGCTTTCTTT. This chain joins TRBV4-1 and TRBJ1-1; D gene uncertain. From germline, CDR1 is MGHRA and CDR2 YSYEKL. V lost 0 bases to trimming and J lost 1 base, with 9 bases between them. The length of the CDR3 is 15 residues.

This clonotype turned up a few times. This chain uses TRBV12-3 or TRBV12-4 with TRBJ1-1; possible D gene TRBD1, 6 bases. CDR3 length: 11 amino acids. V gave up 10 bases and J gave up 4 bases, with 10 bases separating them. Written as DNA, the CDR3 is TGTGCCACCACAGGGAGCACTGAAGCTTTCTTT. This codes for CATTGSTEAFF.

This clonotype was picked up many times. The CDR3 sequence: CASSEGLRFGYTF. CDR3 DNA sequence: TGTGCCAGCAGTGAGGGACTTCGATTTGGCTACACCTTC. This chain uses TRBV2 with TRBJ1-2; tentative D call: TRBD1 (5 bases). The CDR3 runs to 13 residues. The germline V and J ends were trimmed by 3 bases and 7 bases, with 12 bases remaining between them. The V gene's germline CDR1 is SNHLY and CDR2 FYNNEI.

There are a few counts of this clonotype. Possible read error: a much larger clone is one base away. The chain links TRBV6-2 or TRBV6-3 to TRBJ2-7; no clear D gene. Between the trimmed V and J ends, which lost 4 bases and 2 bases, there was a span of 6 bases. Per the germline V gene, CDR1 is MNHEY and CDR2 is SVGEGT. CDR3 length equals 12 residues. Here the CDR3 reads CASSSLPYEQYF. The CDR3 DNA reads TGTGCCAGCAGTTCCCTACCCTACGAGCAGTACTTC.

The genes are TRBV28 and TRBJ2-3; TRBD1 matches 8 bases. Trimming removed 5 bases from V and 6 bases from J; junction bases left unmatched: 10. Germline V gene data show CDR1 as MDHEN and CDR2 as SYDVKM. This CDR3 spans 15 amino acids. CDR3 amino acids: CASSSDRGRRDTQYF. The CDR3 coding sequence is TGTGCCAGCAGTAGCGACAGGGGAAGGCGGGATACGCAGTATTTT.

This clonotype was detected many times. The rearrangement uses TRBV29-1 and TRBJ2-7; D tentatively reads TRBD1 or TRBD2 (6 bases each). Germline V gene sequence: CDR1 SQVTM, CDR2 ANQGSEA. This CDR3 is built from 11 residues. V lost 7 bases and J 5 bases, leaving 12 bases between the germline ends. The chain's CDR3 is CSAPEGDEQYF. CDR3 in DNA: TGCAGCGCCCCGGAGGGGGACGAGCAGTACTTC.

This clonotype was seen a few times. The chain is built from TRBV6-4 and TRBJ2-7; D may be TRBD1 (7 bases). Per the germline V gene, CDR1 is MRHNA and CDR2 is SNTAGT. The CDR3 is made up of 15 amino acids. Trimming cost V 4 bases and J 5 bases, with 18 bases left between them. The CDR3 is CASSGVRGARDEQYF. The CDR3 DNA is TGTGCCAGCAGTGGGGTCAGGGGGGCAAGGGACGAGCAGTACTTC.

The chain recombines TRBV12-3 or TRBV12-4 with TRBJ2-1; the match to TRBD2 covers 7 bases. Trimming removed 5 bases from V and 7 bases from J; junction bases left unmatched: 20. This CDR3 comprises 18 residues. The CDR3 DNA reads as TGTGCCAGCAGTGCAGGGAGGGGCAGACTATTGGGGAGGAATGAGCAGTTCTTC. It encodes CASSAGRGRLLGRNEQFF.

This chain joins TRBV30 and TRBJ2-7, with 8 positions matching TRBD2. Trimming took 4 bases from V and 4 from J; bases not matched to a gene: 12. The V gene's germline CDR1 is GTSNPN and CDR2 SVGIG (reference sequence). There are 15 residues in the CDR3. DNA for the CDR3: TGTGCCTGGAACCCCGCAGCGGGAGTCATATACGAGCAGTACTTC. This translates into CAWNPAAGVIYEQYF. Full variable domain (rest looked up from reference TRBV30 and TRBJ2-7): SQTIHQWPATLVQPVGSPLSLECTVEGTSNPNLYWYRQAAGRGLQLLFYSVGIGQISSEVPQNLSASRPQDRQFILSSKKLLLSDSGFYLCAWNPAAGVIYEQYFGPGTRLTVT.

This clonotype was observed a few times. The rearrangement links TRBV27 to TRBJ1-1, with D perhaps TRBD1 (5 bases). Germline lookup yields CDR1 MNHEY and CDR2 SMNVEV (reference sequence). The V gene lost 6 bases and the J gene lost 3 bases, with 14 bases spanning the gap. This CDR3 contains 14 residues. The CDR3 DNA is TGTGCCAGCAGCTATGCTATGGGGGACACTGAAGCTTTCTTT. This encodes CASSYAMGDTEAFF.

There are many counts of this clonotype. The chain has TRBV27 and TRBJ1-6; weak D call: TRBD1 (5 bases). The CDR3 loop spans 14 amino acids. V dropped 3 bases and J dropped 7 bases, with 10 bases sitting between them. Germline CDR1 reads MNHEY; CDR2 reads SMNVEV (reference sequence). Written as DNA, the CDR3 is TGTGCCAGCAGTTTTAGACAGCAAAATTCACCCCTCCACTTT. Protein product: CASSFRQQNSPLHF.

This clonotype was observed at least ten times. The V call is TRBV7-2, the J call TRBJ2-5; tentative D call: TRBD2 (5 bases). The CDR3 is 16 residues long. In germline, CDR1 is SGHTA, CDR2 FQGNSA. Trimming stripped 4 bases from V and 0 bases from J, with 15 bases between. The CDR3 sequence is CASSWETTVYQETQYF. CDR3 nucleotides: TGTGCCAGCAGCTGGGAGACGACCGTATACCAAGAGACCCAGTACTTC.

There are many counts of this clonotype. This chain links TRBV3-1 with TRBJ1-2; 7 bases are shared with TRBD1. The CDR3 spans 13 residues. V lost 3 bases, J lost 7 bases, and 5 bases stayed unmatched. Germline V gene sequence: CDR1 LGHDT, CDR2 YNNKEL (reference sequence). This chain's CDR3 is CASSQTTGVGYTF. The DNA of the CDR3 is TGTGCCAGCAGCCAGACCACAGGGGTTGGCTACACCTTC.

V usage is TRBV27 and J usage is TRBJ1-6; 7 bases map to TRBD1. The CDR3 contains 15 residues. Germline V gives CDR1 MNHEY, CDR2 SMNVEV (reference sequence). The junction had 8 bases not matched to a gene; V was cut back by 5 bases and J by 7 bases. CDR3 sequence: CASSPQTGRNSPLHF. The CDR3, as DNA: TGTGCCAGCAGTCCCCAGACAGGGAGGAATTCACCCCTCCACTTT.

The chain uses TRBV6-5 and TRBJ1-1; D is uncertain. CDR3 length: 12 residues. V was trimmed by 3 bases and J by 6 bases, leaving 8 bases between them. The germline V gene encodes CDR1 MNHEY and CDR2 SVGAGI. Here the CDR3 reads CASSYTISEAFF. CDR3 nucleotides: TGTGCCAGCAGTTATACGATTTCTGAAGCTTTCTTT.

The V gene is TRBV6-6, the J gene TRBJ2-5; the D is unclear. Trimming removed 0 bases at V and 1 base at J, with 9 bases between. CDR1 and CDR2 from the germline V gene are MNHNY and SVGAGI (reference sequence). The CDR3 is 15 amino acids. The CDR3 DNA follows: TGTGCCAGCAGTTACTCGAGCGCTACCCAAGAGACCCAGTACTTC. Its protein product is CASSYSSATQETQYF.

This clonotype was counted a few times. The V gene is TRBV7-9, the J gene TRBJ1-5, with TRBD1 as a possible D gene (5 bases). V shed 6 bases and J shed 5 bases, with 17 bases lying between them. The V gene's germline CDR1 is SEHNR and CDR2 FQNEAQ (reference sequence). This CDR3 comprises 15 residues. The CDR3 spells CASSFWGREHQPQHF. CDR3 bases: TGTGCCAGCAGTTTCTGGGGCAGGGAGCATCAGCCCCAGCATTTT.

This clonotype has at least ten counts. The chain combines TRBV28 with TRBJ2-7; D perhaps matches TRBD2 (6 bases). In germline, CDR1 is MDHEN, CDR2 SYDVKM. V lost 3 bases to trimming and J lost 2 bases, with 11 bases between them. The CDR3 runs to 14 residues. The CDR3 is CASSFGSGAYEQYF. The CDR3 bases are TGTGCCAGCAGTTTTGGTAGCGGAGCCTACGAGCAGTACTTC.

A few counts support this clonotype. The rearrangement links TRBV24-1 to TRBJ2-3; no definite D call. This CDR3 comprises 11 residues. V dropped 9 bases and J dropped 7 bases, with 10 bases sitting between them. Germline V lookup: CDR1 KGHDR, CDR2 SFDVKD. CDR3 residues: CATAEDHTQYF. CDR3 sequence (DNA): TGTGCCACCGCCGAGGACCATACGCAGTATTTT.

The chain couples TRBV4-1 to TRBJ2-7; 9 bases match TRBD2. Germline CDR1 reads MGHRA; CDR2 reads YSYEKL. The CDR3 covers 15 residues. The V segment lost 5 bases and the J segment 7 bases; nucleotides outside the gene matches: 12. The CDR3 bases are TGCGCCAGCAGCTATAGCGGGAGCTTAGGGGGGGAGCAGTACTTC. It encodes CASSYSGSLGGEQYF.

This clonotype was observed many times. The chain recombines TRBV30 with TRBJ1-2; TRBD1 agrees at 8 bases. The V gene end was trimmed by 3 bases and the J gene end by 7 bases; junction bases not matched to a gene: 7. This CDR3 has 13 residues. Germline CDR1 GTSNPN, CDR2 SVGIG (reference sequence). CDR3 loop: CAWSQDRGGGYTF. Written as DNA, the CDR3 is TGTGCCTGGAGCCAAGACAGGGGCGGTGGCTACACCTTC.

At least ten counts were recorded for this clonotype. The chain couples TRBV29-1 to TRBJ1-2; no clear D. The germline V gene has CDR1 SQVTM and CDR2 ANQGSEA. The CDR3 contains 12 residues. Trimming removed 1 base from V and 7 bases from J, with 10 bases in between. CDR3 sequence: CSVEGLMAGYTF. The CDR3, as DNA: TGCAGCGTTGAAGGCCTAATGGCTGGCTACACCTTC.